The 26 T cell receptor beta chains reported below all come from one sample, sequenced in a study of technical replicates of blood from a few donors. The protocol was immunoSEQ multiplex PCR, while the TCRdb copy is restricted to in-frame clones and leaves out a portion. The sample has more than 75,000 clones; just under 95% are singletons. The sample taken for sequencing was T cells isolated from PBMCs. Receptors were obtained from a human donor in good health.

This clone has a handful of counts. The chain couples TRBV4-1 to TRBJ1-1; tentatively, D is TRBD1 (5 bases). The germline V gene encodes CDR1 MGHRA and CDR2 YSYEKL. The CDR3 loop spans 14 amino acids. Trimming took 4 bases from V and 8 from J, leaving 17 bases between them. The CDR3 protein is CASSLRSGAREAFF. The CDR3 region has the DNA TGCGCCAGCAGCCTGAGAAGCGGGGCCAGGGAAGCTTTCTTT.

The chain carries TRBV5-1 and TRBJ2-7; 7 nucleotides match TRBD2. V lost 0 bases and J lost 3; bases outside the gene matches: 6. CDR1 is SGHRS, CDR2 YFSETQ, per germline. The CDR3 runs 15 residues. The CDR3, as DNA: TGCGCCAGCAGCTTGGAGGCGGGAGTGGTCTACGAGCAGTACTTC. Amino acids: CASSLEAGVVYEQYF. Full variable domain (remainder filled in from reference TRBV5-1 and TRBJ2-7): KAGVTQTPRYLIKTRGQQVTLSCSPISGHRSVSWYQQTPGQGLQFLFEYFSETQRNKGNFPGRFSGRQFSNSRSEMNVSTLELGDSALYLCASSLEAGVVYEQYFGPGTRLTVT.

V usage is TRBV6-1 and J usage is TRBJ2-7; 12 bases fit TRBD2. The CDR3 has 15 residues. Trimming removed 6 bases from V and 2 bases from J; junction bases left unmatched: 5. The germline CDR1 and CDR2 sequences are MNHNS and SASEGT. This CDR3 reads CASSGTSGGPYEQYF. CDR3 coding DNA: TGTGCCAGCAGCGGAACTAGCGGGGGGCCCTACGAGCAGTACTTC.

The chain couples TRBV4-2 to TRBJ1-2; D is unclear. CDR3 length: 16 residues. Germline V CDR1 and CDR2: LGHNA, YNFKEQ. Deletions cut 0 bases from V and 0 bases from J, with 11 bases between. Written as DNA, the CDR3 is TGTGCCAGCAGCCAAGACTCAGGATATACTAACTATGGCTACACCTTC. Translating gives CASSQDSGYTNYGYTF.

The CDR3, as DNA: TGCGCCAGCAGCCAATCAGACAGGGGAAACTACTACGAGCAGTACTTC. Translating gives CASSQSDRGNYYEQYF. The rearrangement joins TRBV4-1 to TRBJ2-7, with TRBD1 matching over 8 bases. There are 16 residues in the CDR3. CDR1 is MGHRA and CDR2 is YSYEKL in the germline V gene. V was pared by 2 bases and J by 3 bases, with 9 bases of the junction left unmatched.

The chain joins TRBV28 to TRBJ1-1; unclear D gene. Germline V gene data show CDR1 as MDHEN and CDR2 as SYDVKM. The CDR3 has 8 residues. The V end was cut by 10 bases, the J end by 6 bases, with 3 bases between. Here the CDR3 reads CATSEAFF. The CDR3 coding sequence is TGTGCCACCTCTGAAGCTTTCTTT.

The CDR3 sequence: CASSNLARGRSVTEAFF. The CDR3 DNA is TGTGCCAGCAGCAACCTGGCCAGGGGGCGAAGTGTAACTGAAGCTTTCTTT. V usage is TRBV11-2 and J usage is TRBJ1-1, with 8 bases fitting TRBD1. J gave up 5 bases and V 5 bases, and 16 bases lay outside the gene matches. This CDR3 region has 17 residues. Per the germline V gene, CDR1 is SGHAT and CDR2 is FQNNGV.

This clone was observed once. J is TRBJ2-5 and V is TRBV19; 13 bases are shared with TRBD2. The length of the CDR3 is 16 residues. Per germline, CDR1 LNHDA and CDR2 SQIVND (reference sequence). J lost 1 base, V lost 6 bases, and 5 bases had no gene match. CDR3 DNA sequence: TGTGCCAGTAGCCTACTAGCGGGAGGGCCCCAAGAGACCCAGTACTTC. Translating it yields CASSLLAGGPQETQYF.

The genes are TRBV7-3 and TRBJ2-1; 12 nucleotides align to TRBD1. Germline V lookup: CDR1 SGHTA, CDR2 FQGTGA. The CDR3 loop spans 16 amino acids. Trimming took 5 bases from V and 7 from J; bases not matched to a gene: 9. As DNA, the CDR3 is TGTGCCAGCAGCATTACAGGGACAGGGGGCCGAAATGAGCAGTTCTTC. It is translated as CASSITGTGGRNEQFF.

The CDR3 bases are TGTGCCAGCAGTGAAGCGCAGACAGGGATCCTGTTTTTT. Translated, it gives CASSEAQTGILFF. V and J are TRBV6-1 and TRBJ2-2; 7 nucleotides match TRBD1. There are 13 residues in the CDR3. Germline V gene sequence: CDR1 MNHNS, CDR2 SASEGT. J lost 14 bases, V lost 0 bases, and 6 bases had no gene match.

The genes are TRBV18 and TRBJ1-4; D gene ambiguous. The CDR3 spans 14 residues. Germline CDR1 and CDR2: KGHSH and LQKENI. V lost 2 bases, J lost 10 bases, and 14 bases lay in between. CDR3 region: CASSPAQSSSKLFF. The CDR3 nucleotides are TGTGCCAGCTCACCAGCTCAGTCCTCGTCAAAACTGTTTTTT.

In regard to this clone: Other DNA sequences in the same sample also yield this CDR3. V and J are TRBV11-2 and TRBJ2-5; D might be TRBD2 (6 bases). Germline-derived CDR1 and CDR2 are SGHAT and FQNNGV. The CDR3 runs to 14 residues. V was shortened by 3 bases and J by 1 base, with 9 bases between the two germline ends. The CDR3 region is CASSLGTVQETQYF. The DNA for the CDR3 is TGTGCCAGCAGCTTGGGGACTGTCCAAGAGACCCAGTACTTC.

V is TRBV19 and J is TRBJ2-7, with 8 nucleotides matching TRBD2. In germline, CDR1 is LNHDA, CDR2 SQIVND (reference sequence). The CDR3 consists of 23 residues. Trimming took 0 bases from V and 4 from J; bases not matched to a gene: 29. The CDR3, as DNA: TGTGCCAGTAGTATAGATCTACGACATTTGTCTCAAATTATAGCGGGATGGGCGTACGAGCAGTACTTC. As protein: CASSIDLRHLSQIIAGWAYEQYF.

The chain is built from TRBV4-1 and TRBJ1-5, with D unclear. This CDR3 is 18 amino acids long. CDR1 is MGHRA, CDR2 YSYEKL, per germline. V lost 1 base and J lost 3, with 19 bases in between. The CDR3, as DNA: TGCGCCAGCAGCCAAGGGGTTCGGGGAGTTAGGACCAATCAGCCCCAGCATTTT. Encoded protein: CASSQGVRGVRTNQPQHF.

The chain combines TRBV9 with TRBJ1-4; 11 nucleotides agree with TRBD1. V shed 3 bases and J 8 bases; nucleotides not matched to a gene: 3. This CDR3 spans 14 amino acids. The V gene's germline CDR1 is SGDLS and CDR2 YYNGEE. CDR3 sequence: CASSAGTGGEKLFF. The CDR3 DNA follows: TGTGCCAGCAGCGCCGGGACAGGGGGGGAAAAACTGTTTTTT.

This sequence joins TRBV28 and TRBJ2-3, with 11 positions matching TRBD2. The germline CDR1 and CDR2 sequences are MDHEN and SYDVKM. CDR3 length equals 14 residues. V dropped 8 bases and J dropped 5; count of bases not matched to a gene: 6. In DNA form, the CDR3 reads TGTGCCAGCGTAGCGGGAGGGTATGGAGATACGCAGTATTTT. Translation gives CASVAGGYGDTQYF.

The CDR3 spells CASILSLNTEAFF. The CDR3 DNA reads as TGTGCCAGTATCCTTTCCCTGAACACTGAAGCTTTCTTT. The chain is built from TRBV19 and TRBJ1-1, with D unresolved. CDR1 and CDR2 from the germline V gene are LNHDA and SQIVND (reference sequence). The CDR3 has 13 residues. The ends were cut back, 7 bases at V and 0 bases at J, with 9 bases in the middle.

The V call is TRBV10-3, the J call TRBJ2-7, with 7 nucleotides matching TRBD2. The CDR3 is 15 residues long. With V trimmed by 6 bases and J by 3 bases, 11 bases remained unmatched. Germline loops: CDR1 ENHRY, CDR2 SYGVKD. The chain's CDR3 is CAISSPGTTYYEQYF. CDR3 DNA: TGTGCCATCAGCTCACCCGGGACTACCTACTACGAGCAGTACTTC.

V is TRBV18 and J is TRBJ2-5; D gene ambiguous. Germline CDR1 and CDR2: KGHSH and LQKENI. This CDR3 is 12 amino acids long. V was cut by 8 bases and J by 0 bases, with 7 bases left in between. CDR3 region: CASEADQETQYF. DNA of the CDR3: TGTGCCAGCGAGGCAGACCAAGAGACCCAGTACTTC. Complete variable domain (other parts from reference TRBV18 and TRBJ2-5): NAGVMQNPRHLVRRRGQEARLRCSPMKGHSHVYWYRQLPEEGLKFMVYLQKENIIDESGMPKERFSAEFPKEGPSILRIQQVVRGDSAAYFCASEADQETQYFGPGTRLLVL.

V gene TRBV7-2 combines with J gene TRBJ2-7; 9 bases are shared with TRBD1. This CDR3 is 17 amino acids long. Germline CDR1 SGHTA, CDR2 FQGNSA. Trimming cost V 3 bases and J 3 bases; bases outside gene matches: 12. DNA for the CDR3: TGTGCCAGCAGCTTGCGGGGGACAGGGATATACGGCTACGAGCAGTACTTC. This codes for CASSLRGTGIYGYEQYF.

The chain combines TRBV9 with TRBJ1-6; 9 bases fit TRBD1. The ends lost 3 bases at V and 1 base at J; junction bases unmatched: 14. The CDR3 sequence is 20 residues long. The germline gives CDR1 SGDLS, CDR2 YYNGEE. As DNA, the CDR3 is TGTGCCAGCAGCGACCCAATATTAACAGGGGGCGAATCCTATAATTCACCCCTCCACTTT. Its protein product is CASSDPILTGGESYNSPLHF.

The chain links TRBV29-1 to TRBJ1-2; D remains unclear. Trimming removed 1 base at V and 5 bases at J, with 11 bases between. Germline-derived CDR1 and CDR2 are SQVTM and ANQGSEA. The CDR3 is 13 amino acids. The CDR3 DNA follows: TGCAGCGTTGAAGGTCCAGGCCAATATGGCTACACCTTC. Amino acids: CSVEGPGQYGYTF.

The chain employs TRBV6-1 and TRBJ1-2; D ambiguous. The CDR3 is 15 residues long. Germline V gene data show CDR1 as MNHNS and CDR2 as SASEGT. V was clipped by 1 base and J by 3 bases, with 12 bases between them. The CDR3 region is CASSEGLVAYYGYTF. CDR3 bases: TGTGCCAGCAGTGAAGGGTTGGTAGCTTACTATGGCTACACCTTC.

There are a few counts of this clone. The chain is built from TRBV5-1 and TRBJ2-2; D is uncertain. With 3 bases removed from V and 4 bases from J, the gap between germline ends came to 10 bases. CDR1 and CDR2 from the germline V gene are SGHRS and YFSETQ. CDR3 length: 14 amino acids. Here the CDR3 reads CASSWLSGTGELFF. The CDR3, as DNA: TGCGCCAGCAGCTGGCTCTCGGGCACCGGGGAGCTGTTTTTT. Full variable domain (missing parts from reference TRBV5-1 and TRBJ2-2): KAGVTQTPRYLIKTRGQQVTLSCSPISGHRSVSWYQQTPGQGLQFLFEYFSETQRNKGNFPGRFSGRQFSNSRSEMNVSTLELGDSALYLCASSWLSGTGELFFGEGSRLTVL.

The V and J genes are TRBV19 and TRBJ2-7, with TRBD1 identical over 10 bases. J gave up 1 base and V 11 bases, and 5 bases lay outside the gene matches. This CDR3 spans 13 amino acids. Germline-derived CDR1 and CDR2 are LNHDA and SQIVND (reference sequence). The CDR3 nucleotides are TGTGCCGGCCGGGACAGGGGTTCCTACGAGCAGTACTTC. It translates to CAGRDRGSYEQYF.

The chain employs TRBV7-8 and TRBJ1-1; 8 bases map to TRBD1. The CDR3 sequence is 18 residues long. Germline V CDR1 and CDR2: SGHVS, FQNEAQ. V gave up 1 base and J gave up 0 bases; unmatched junction bases: 10. The CDR3 coding sequence is TGTGCCAGCAGCTTAGTTCGCAGGGGGCTCGGGATGAACACTGAAGCTTTCTTT. It codes for CASSLVRRGLGMNTEAFF.